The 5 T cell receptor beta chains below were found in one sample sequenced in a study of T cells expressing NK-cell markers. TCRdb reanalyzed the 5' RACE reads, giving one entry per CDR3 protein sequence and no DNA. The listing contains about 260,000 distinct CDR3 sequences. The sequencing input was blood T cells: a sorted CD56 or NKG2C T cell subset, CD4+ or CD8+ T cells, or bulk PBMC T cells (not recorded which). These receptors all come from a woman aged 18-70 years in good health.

The CDR3 loop reads CASSLGGRKQETQYF. The chain uses TRBV5-5 and TRBJ2-5; TCRdb's D gene call, TRBD1, goes unchecked for lack of DNA. Germline assignment: CDR1 SGHKS and CDR2 YYEKEE (reference sequence). This CDR3 contains 15 residues.

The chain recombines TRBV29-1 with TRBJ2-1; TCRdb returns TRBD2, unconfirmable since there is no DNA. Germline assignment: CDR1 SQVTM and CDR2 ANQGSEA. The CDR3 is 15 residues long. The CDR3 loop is CSSRKIAGAQDEQFF.

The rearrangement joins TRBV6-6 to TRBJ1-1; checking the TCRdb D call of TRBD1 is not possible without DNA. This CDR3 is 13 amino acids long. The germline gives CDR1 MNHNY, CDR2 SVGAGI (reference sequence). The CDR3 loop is CASSYSDRLVAFF.

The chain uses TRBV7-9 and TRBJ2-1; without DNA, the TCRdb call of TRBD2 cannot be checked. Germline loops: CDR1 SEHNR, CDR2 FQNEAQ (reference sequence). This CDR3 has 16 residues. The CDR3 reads CASSSQLAADYNEQFF.

CDR3 amino acids: CASSQWDRAGTDTQYF. The chain links TRBV4-3 to TRBJ2-3; as DNA is missing, the TRBD1 call by TCRdb cannot be tested. From germline, CDR1 is LGHNA and CDR2 YSLEER. The CDR3 has 16 amino acids.